This TCR beta chain was captured by sequencing in a study of regulatory T cells in long-lasting Graves disease. Building the TCR beta libraries relied on iRepertoire HTBI primers, and CDR3 regions underwent Arm-PCR. MiXCR, run by TCRdb on the multiplex PCR reads, gives a single entry per CDR3 protein. The table lists approximately 400,000 distinct CDR3 sequences, less than 25% of them singletons. Time point of the sample: persistent/refractory GD, antithyroid drugs over 5 years with positive TRAb. Isolated PBMC RNA provided the starting material for the TCR library. One endocrinology department in Xi'an, China, was where patients came from. The germline gives CDR1 SQVTM, CDR2 ANQGSEA. This CDR3 contains 12 residues. V was shortened by 2 bases and J by 2 bases, with 6 bases between the two germline ends. This clonotype was found a few times.

Sample: peripheral blood mononuclear cells (PBMCs), taken when the disease was refractory, from a patient treated with antithyroid drugs. The chain couples TRBV29-1 to TRBJ1-2; D is undetermined. This TCR derives from a female donor with Graves disease. The CDR3 nucleotides are TGCAGCGTTGAAACAGCAAACTATGGCTACACCTTC. Protein: CSVETANYGYTF. Filled out from reference TRBV29-1 and TRBJ1-2, the complete variable domain reads SAVISQKPSRDICQRGTSLTIQCQVDSQVTMMFWYRQQPGQSLTLIATANQGSEATYESGFVIDKFPISRPNLTFSTLTVSNMSPEDSSIYLCSVETANYGYTFGSGTRLTVV.